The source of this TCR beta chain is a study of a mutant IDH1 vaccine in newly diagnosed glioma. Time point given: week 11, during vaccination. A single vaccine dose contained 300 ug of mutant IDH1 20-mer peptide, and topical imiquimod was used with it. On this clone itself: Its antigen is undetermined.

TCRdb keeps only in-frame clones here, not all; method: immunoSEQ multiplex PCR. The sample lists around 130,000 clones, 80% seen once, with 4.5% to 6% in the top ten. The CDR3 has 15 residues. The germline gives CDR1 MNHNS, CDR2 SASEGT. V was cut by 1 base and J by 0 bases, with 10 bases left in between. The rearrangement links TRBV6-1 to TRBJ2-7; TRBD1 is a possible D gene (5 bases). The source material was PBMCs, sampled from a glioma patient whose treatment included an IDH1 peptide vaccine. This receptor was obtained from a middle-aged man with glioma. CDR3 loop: CASSEGDSRSYEQYF. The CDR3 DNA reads TGTGCCAGCAGTGAAGGCGACAGCCGCTCCTACGAGCAGTACTTC.